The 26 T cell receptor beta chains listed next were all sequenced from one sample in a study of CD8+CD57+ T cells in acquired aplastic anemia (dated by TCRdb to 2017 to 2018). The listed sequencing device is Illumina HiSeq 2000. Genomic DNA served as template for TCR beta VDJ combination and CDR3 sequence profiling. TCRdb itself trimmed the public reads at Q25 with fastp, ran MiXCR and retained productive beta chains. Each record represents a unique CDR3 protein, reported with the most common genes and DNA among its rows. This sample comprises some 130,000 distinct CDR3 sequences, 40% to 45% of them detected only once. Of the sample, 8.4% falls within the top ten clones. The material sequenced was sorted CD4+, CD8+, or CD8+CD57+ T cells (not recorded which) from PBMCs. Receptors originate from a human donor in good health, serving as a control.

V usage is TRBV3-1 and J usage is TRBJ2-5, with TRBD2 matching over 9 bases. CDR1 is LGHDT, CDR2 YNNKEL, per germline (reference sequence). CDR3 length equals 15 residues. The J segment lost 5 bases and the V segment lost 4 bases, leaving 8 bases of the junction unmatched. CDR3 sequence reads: CASSPTGTSSETQYF. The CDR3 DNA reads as TGTGCCAGCAGCCCCACCGGGACTAGCAGTGAGACCCAGTACTTC.

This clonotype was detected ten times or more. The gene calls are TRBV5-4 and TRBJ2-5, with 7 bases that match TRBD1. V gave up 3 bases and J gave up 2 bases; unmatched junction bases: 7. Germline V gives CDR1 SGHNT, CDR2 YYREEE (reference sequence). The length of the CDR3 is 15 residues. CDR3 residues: CASSSQQGRQETQYF. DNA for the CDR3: TGTGCCAGCAGCTCCCAACAGGGGCGACAAGAGACCCAGTACTTC.

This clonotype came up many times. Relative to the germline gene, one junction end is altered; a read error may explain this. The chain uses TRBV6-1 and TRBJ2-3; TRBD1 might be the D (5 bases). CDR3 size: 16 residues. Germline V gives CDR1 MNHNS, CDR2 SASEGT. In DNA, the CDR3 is TGTACCAGCATGGGGCCCTCCTTCACCCACACAGATACGCAGTATTTT. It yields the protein CTSMGPSFTHTDTQYF.

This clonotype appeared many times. The CDR3 loop is CASSLVVTGGGYTF. CDR3 sequence (DNA): TGTGCCAGCAGCTTAGTGGTGACAGGGGGTGGCTACACCTTC. V usage is TRBV7-6 and J usage is TRBJ1-2; 9 nucleotides line up with TRBD1. V lost 1 base to trimming and J lost 7 bases; unmatched junction nucleotides: 4. CDR1 SGHVS and CDR2 FNYEAQ come from the germline V gene. This CDR3 contains 14 residues.

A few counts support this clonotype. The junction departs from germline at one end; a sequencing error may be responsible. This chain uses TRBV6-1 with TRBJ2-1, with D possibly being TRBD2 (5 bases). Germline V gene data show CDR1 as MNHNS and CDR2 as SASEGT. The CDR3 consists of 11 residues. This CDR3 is CASSPSRERFF. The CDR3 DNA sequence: TGTGCCAGCAGTCCATCAAGGGAGCGGTTCTTC.

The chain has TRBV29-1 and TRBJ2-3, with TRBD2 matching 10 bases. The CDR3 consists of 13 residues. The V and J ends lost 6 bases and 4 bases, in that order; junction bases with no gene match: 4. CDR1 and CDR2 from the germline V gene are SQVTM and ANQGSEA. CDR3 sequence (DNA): TGCAGCGTGAGCGGGGGGGTTTCAGATACGCAGTATTTT. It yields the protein CSVSGGVSDTQYF.

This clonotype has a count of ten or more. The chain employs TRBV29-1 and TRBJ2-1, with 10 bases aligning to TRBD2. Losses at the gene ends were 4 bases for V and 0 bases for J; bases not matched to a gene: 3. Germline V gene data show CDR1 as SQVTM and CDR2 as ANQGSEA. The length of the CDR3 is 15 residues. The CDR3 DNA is TGCAGCGTTGGACTAGCGGGCGGCTCCTACAATGAGCAGTTCTTC. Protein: CSVGLAGGSYNEQFF.

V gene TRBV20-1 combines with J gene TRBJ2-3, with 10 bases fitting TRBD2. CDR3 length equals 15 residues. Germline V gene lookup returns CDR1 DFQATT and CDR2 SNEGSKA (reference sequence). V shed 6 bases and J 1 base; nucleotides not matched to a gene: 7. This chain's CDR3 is CSATHGTSGTDTQYF. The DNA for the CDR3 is TGCAGTGCCACCCACGGGACTAGCGGCACAGATACGCAGTATTTT.

CDR3 residues: CASSPTGNTEAFF. The CDR3 coding sequence is TGTGCCAGCAGCCCTACAGGAAACACTGAAGCTTTCTTT. This chain uses TRBV3-1 with TRBJ1-1; D perhaps matches TRBD1 (5 bases). The V gene lost 4 bases and the J gene lost 2 bases, with 8 bases spanning the gap. The CDR3 covers 13 residues. Germline V CDR1 and CDR2: LGHDT, YNNKEL (reference sequence).

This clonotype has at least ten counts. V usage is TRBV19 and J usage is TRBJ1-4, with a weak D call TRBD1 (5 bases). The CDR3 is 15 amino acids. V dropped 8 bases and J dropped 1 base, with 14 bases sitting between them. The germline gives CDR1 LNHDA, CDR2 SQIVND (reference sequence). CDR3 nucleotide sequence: TGTGCCAGTGGCTCTCTGGGGGTAACTAATGAAAAACTGTTTTTT. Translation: CASGSLGVTNEKLFF.

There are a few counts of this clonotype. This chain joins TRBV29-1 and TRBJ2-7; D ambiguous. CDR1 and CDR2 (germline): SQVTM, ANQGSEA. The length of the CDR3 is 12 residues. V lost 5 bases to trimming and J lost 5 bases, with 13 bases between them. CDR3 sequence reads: CSVLPGGNEQYF. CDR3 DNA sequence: TGCAGCGTTCTACCGGGCGGTAACGAGCAGTACTTC.

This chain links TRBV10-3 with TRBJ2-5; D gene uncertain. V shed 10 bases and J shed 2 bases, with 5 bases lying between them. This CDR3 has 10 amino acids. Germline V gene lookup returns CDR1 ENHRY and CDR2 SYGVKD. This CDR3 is CASMQETQYF. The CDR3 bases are TGTGCCAGCATGCAAGAGACCCAGTACTTC.

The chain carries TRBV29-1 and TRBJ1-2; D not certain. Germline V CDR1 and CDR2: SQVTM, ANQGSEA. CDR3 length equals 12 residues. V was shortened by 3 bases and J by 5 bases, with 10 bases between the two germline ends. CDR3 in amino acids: CSVDSMDYGYTF. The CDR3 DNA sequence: TGCAGCGTTGACTCAATGGATTATGGCTACACCTTC.

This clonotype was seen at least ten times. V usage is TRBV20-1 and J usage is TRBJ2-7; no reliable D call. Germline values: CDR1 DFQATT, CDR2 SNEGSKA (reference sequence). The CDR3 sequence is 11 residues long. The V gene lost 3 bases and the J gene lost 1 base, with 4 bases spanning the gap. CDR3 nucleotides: TGCAGTGCTAGGGGTTCCTACGAGCAGTACTTC. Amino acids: CSARGSYEQYF.

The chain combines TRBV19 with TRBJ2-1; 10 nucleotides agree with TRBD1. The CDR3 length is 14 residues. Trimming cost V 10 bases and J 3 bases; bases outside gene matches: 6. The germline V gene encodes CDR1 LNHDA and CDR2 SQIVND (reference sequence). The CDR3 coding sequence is TGTGCCACCTCGGACAGGGGGAACTACAATGAGCAGTTCTTC. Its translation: CATSDRGNYNEQFF.

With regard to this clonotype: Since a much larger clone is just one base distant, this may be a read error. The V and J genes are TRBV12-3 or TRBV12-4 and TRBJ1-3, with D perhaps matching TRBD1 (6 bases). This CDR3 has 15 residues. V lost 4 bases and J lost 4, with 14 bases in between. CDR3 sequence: CASSSLGGRGNTIYF. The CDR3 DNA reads TGTGCCAGCAGTTCATTAGGGGGGCGCGGAAACACCATATATTTT.

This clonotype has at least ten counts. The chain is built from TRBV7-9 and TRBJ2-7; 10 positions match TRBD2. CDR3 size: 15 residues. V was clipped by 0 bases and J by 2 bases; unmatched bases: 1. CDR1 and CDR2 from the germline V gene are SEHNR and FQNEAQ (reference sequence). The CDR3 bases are TGTGCCAGCAGCTTAGCTAGCGGGAGGCCCTACGAGCAGTACTTC. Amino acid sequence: CASSLASGRPYEQYF.

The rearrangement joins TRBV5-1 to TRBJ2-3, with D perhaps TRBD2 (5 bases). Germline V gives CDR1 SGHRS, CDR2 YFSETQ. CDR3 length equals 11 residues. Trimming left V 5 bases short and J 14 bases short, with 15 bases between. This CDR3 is CASSSGTTWYF. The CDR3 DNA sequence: TGCGCCAGCAGTTCGGGAACCACCTGGTATTTT. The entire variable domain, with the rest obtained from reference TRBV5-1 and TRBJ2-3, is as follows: KAGVTQTPRYLIKTRGQQVTLSCSPISGHRSVSWYQQTPGQGLQFLFEYFSETQRNKGNFPGRFSGRQFSNSRSEMNVSTLELGDSALYLCASSSGTTWYFGPGTRLTVL.

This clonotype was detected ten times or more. The CDR3 coding sequence is TGTGCCAGCAGTTACTCCGGGGCAGTAGGCTACACCTTC. Translating gives CASSYSGAVGYTF. The genes are TRBV6-2 or TRBV6-3 and TRBJ1-2; perhaps TRBD1 as D (5 bases). The CDR3 spans 13 residues. The germline V gene has CDR1 MNHEY and CDR2 SVGEGT. Trimming took off 0 bases at V and 8 bases at J, with 10 bases between the two ends.

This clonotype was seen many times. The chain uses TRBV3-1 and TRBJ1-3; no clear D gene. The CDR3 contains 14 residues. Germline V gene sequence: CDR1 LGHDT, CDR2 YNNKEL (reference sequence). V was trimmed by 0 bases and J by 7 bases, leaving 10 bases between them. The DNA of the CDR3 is TGTGCCAGCAGCCAAGAGAACCGAAGGAACACCATATATTTT. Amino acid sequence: CASSQENRRNTIYF.

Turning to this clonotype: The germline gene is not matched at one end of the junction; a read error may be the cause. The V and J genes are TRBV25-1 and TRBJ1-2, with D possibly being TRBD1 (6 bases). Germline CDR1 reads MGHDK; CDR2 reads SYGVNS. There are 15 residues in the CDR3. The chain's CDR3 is CASSPRPGTYSGYTF. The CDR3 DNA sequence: TGTGCCAGCAGCCCCCGACCCGGGACATACTCTGGCTATACCTTC.

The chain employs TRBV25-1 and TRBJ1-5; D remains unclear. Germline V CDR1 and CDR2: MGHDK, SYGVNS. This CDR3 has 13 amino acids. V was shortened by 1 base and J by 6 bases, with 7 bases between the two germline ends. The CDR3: CASSELDGQPQHF. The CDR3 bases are TGTGCCAGCAGTGAATTAGACGGTCAGCCCCAGCATTTT.

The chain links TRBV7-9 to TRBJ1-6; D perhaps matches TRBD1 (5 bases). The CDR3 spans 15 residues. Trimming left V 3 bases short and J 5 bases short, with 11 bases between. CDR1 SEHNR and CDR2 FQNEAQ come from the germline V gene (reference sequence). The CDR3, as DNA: TGTGCCAGCAGCTTCGGGACGGACAATAATTCACCCCTCCACTTT. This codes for CASSFGTDNNSPLHF.

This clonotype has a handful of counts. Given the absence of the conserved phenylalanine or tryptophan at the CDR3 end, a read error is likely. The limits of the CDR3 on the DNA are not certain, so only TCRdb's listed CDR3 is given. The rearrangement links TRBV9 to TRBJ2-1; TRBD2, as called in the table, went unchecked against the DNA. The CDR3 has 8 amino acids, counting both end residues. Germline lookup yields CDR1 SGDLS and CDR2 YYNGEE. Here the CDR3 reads CASSAQGS.

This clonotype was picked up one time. In DNA, the CDR3 is TGTGCTAGTGGCCCCGGGACAGGGGGAAAGGCTAATTCACCCCTCCACTTT. This sequence encodes CASGPGTGGKANSPLHF. This rearrangement joins TRBV12-5 to TRBJ1-6; TRBD1 aligns across 11 bases. With 6 bases clipped from V and 6 bases from J, the junction kept 10 bases outside the gene matches. CDR3 length: 17 amino acids. CDR1 LGHNT and CDR2 FRNRAP come from the germline V gene.

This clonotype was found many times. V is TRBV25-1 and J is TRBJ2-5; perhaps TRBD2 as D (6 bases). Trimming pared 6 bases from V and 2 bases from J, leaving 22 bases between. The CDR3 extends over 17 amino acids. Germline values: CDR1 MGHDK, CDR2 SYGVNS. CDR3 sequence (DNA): TGTGCCAGCAGCAGAGGAGGGTCCGTGGGACGGCAAGAGACCCAGTACTTC. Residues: CASSRGGSVGRQETQYF.